This TCR beta chain was profiled in a study of T cell responses to AZD1222 COVID-19 vaccine. The study, taken as a whole, reports: Nearly half of spike-specific TCRs reportedly go after variant regions that carry no mutations.

As for this clone: Its target is not known.

The germline V and J ends were trimmed by 4 bases and 6 bases, with 14 bases remaining between them. CDR1 is SGHNT, CDR2 YYREEE, per germline (reference sequence). The CDR3 runs 14 residues. The repertoire was sequenced with immunoSEQ multiplex PCR; TCRdb's copy has only in-frame clones and lacks some. The data show about 110,000 clones, with around 90% seen just once and more than 2% held by the top ten. The chain couples TRBV5-4 to TRBJ2-1; no reliable D call. This specimen consisted of peripheral blood, obtained 28 days after the second AZD1222 dose. The sequence derives from an adult who received the AZD1222 COVID-19 vaccine. This CDR3 is CASSPGGRRNEQFF. CDR3 nucleotide sequence: TGTGCCAGCAGCCCTGGTGGCCGGCGCAATGAGCAGTTCTTC.